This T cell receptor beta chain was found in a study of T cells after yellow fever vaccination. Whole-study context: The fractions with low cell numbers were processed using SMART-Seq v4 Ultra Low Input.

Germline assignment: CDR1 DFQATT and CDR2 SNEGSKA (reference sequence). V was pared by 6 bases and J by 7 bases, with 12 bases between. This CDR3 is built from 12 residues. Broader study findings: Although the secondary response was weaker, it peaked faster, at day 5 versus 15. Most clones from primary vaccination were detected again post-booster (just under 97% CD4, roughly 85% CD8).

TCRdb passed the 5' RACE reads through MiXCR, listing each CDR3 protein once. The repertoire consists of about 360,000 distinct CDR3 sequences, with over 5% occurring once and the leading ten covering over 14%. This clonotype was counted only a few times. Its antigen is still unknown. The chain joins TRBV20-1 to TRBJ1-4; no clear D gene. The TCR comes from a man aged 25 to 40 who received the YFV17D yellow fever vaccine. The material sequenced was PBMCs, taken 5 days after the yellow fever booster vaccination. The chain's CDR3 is CSARVVAEKLFF. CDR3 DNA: TGCAGTGCCCGAGTAGTGGCTGAAAAACTGTTTTTT.